Listed below are T cell receptor beta chains from one sample, sequenced in a study of T cell responses to AZD1222 COVID-19 vaccine. The assay was immunoSEQ multiplex PCR, and TCRdb's table has in-frame clones only and misses some. The sample records 120,000 or so clones, roughly 93% being singletons. Sequencing was performed on peripheral blood, taken on day 0 of AZD1222 vaccination. These receptors were obtained from an adult in good health. Both conserved end residues are part of each CDR3. D genes are given only for firm matches. The size entry is marked missing in some rows and otherwise reads once, few, many or a size class.

J: TRBJ1-4; V: TRBV20-1; D: .; size: .; CDR3: CSAWTAEKLFF; DNA: TGCAGTGCTTGGACAGCAGAAAAACTGTTTTTT
J: TRBJ1-2; V: TRBV18; D: .; size: .; CDR3: CASSPTRDTGGPNYGYTF; DNA: TGTGCCAGCTCACCGACACGGGACACAGGAGGCCCTAACTATGGCTACACCTTC
J: TRBJ1-1; V: TRBV11-2; D: .; size: once; CDR3: CASKRGMGDTEAFF; DNA: TGTGCCAGCAAGCGGGGGATGGGGGACACTGAAGCTTTCTTT
J: TRBJ1-5; V: TRBV6-1; D: .; size: few; CDR3: CASSEYPGGGNQPQHF; DNA: TGTGCCAGCAGTGAGTATCCGGGCGGGGGCAATCAGCCCCAGCATTTT
J: TRBJ1-5; V: TRBV3-1/TRBV3-2; D: .; size: .; CDR3: CASSLQGFDQPQHF; DNA: TGTGCCAGCAGCCTCCAGGGGTTCGATCAGCCCCAGCATTTT
J: TRBJ1-2; V: TRBV6-6; D: TRBD1; size: .; CDR3: CASSAPGTDSPYTF; DNA: TGTGCCAGCAGTGCCCCCGGGACAGACTCCCCCTACACCTTC
J: TRBJ1-6; V: TRBV27; D: TRBD1; size: .; CDR3: CASSLRDREPLHF; DNA: TGTGCCAGCAGTTTGAGGGACAGGGAACCCCTCCACTTT
J: TRBJ2-5; V: TRBV10-3; D: TRBD1; size: .; CDR3: CAISDSQGASETQYF; DNA: TGTGCCATCAGTGATAGTCAGGGGGCGAGTGAGACCCAGTACTTC
J: TRBJ1-2; V: TRBV30; D: .; size: once; CDR3: CAFIRWEGYTF; DNA: TGTGCCTTTATTAGGTGGGAGGGCTACACCTTC
J: TRBJ2-7; V: TRBV7-8; D: .; size: few; CDR3: CASSHRRLSSYEQYF; DNA: TGTGCCAGCAGCCACAGGCGTTTGAGCTCCTACGAGCAGTACTTC
J: TRBJ2-3; V: TRBV11-3; D: .; size: .; CDR3: CASSLLGTTDTQYF; DNA: TGTGCCAGCAGCTTATTAGGGACCACAGATACGCAGTATTTT
J: TRBJ1-1; V: TRBV11-3; D: .; size: once; CDR3: CASSLDRGGEAFF; DNA: TGTGCCAGCAGCTTAGATCGGGGGGGTGAAGCTTTCTTT
J: TRBJ1-5; V: TRBV18; D: TRBD1; size: .; CDR3: CASSPGQDYQPQHF; DNA: TGTGCCAGCTCACCCGGACAGGACTATCAGCCCCAGCATTTT
J: TRBJ1-2; V: TRBV6-1; D: .; size: .; CDR3: CASSEASIYGYTF; DNA: TGTGCCAGCAGTGAAGCGAGTATCTATGGCTACACCTTC
J: TRBJ1-4; V: TRBV19; D: .; size: .; CDR3: CASTSEVGEKLFF; DNA: TGTGCCAGTACGTCCGAGGTGGGAGAAAAACTGTTTTTT
J: TRBJ2-1; V: TRBV3-1/TRBV3-2; D: .; size: .; CDR3: CASSQGGAGNEQFF; DNA: TGTGCCAGCAGCCAAGGGGGGGCCGGGAATGAGCAGTTCTTC
J: TRBJ1-2; V: TRBV19; D: .; size: .; CDR3: CASSIRSGLTYGYTF; DNA: TGTGCCAGTAGTATTAGGTCAGGGCTTACCTATGGCTACACCTTC
J: TRBJ1-2; V: TRBV30; D: TRBD1; size: once; CDR3: CAWSDRGNYGYTF; DNA: TGTGCCTGGAGTGACAGGGGGAACTATGGCTACACCTTC
J: TRBJ1-2; V: TRBV27; D: TRBD1; size: few; CDR3: CASSLGPSWTGAYGYTF; DNA: TGTGCCAGCAGTTTAGGGCCCTCATGGACAGGGGCCTATGGCTACACCTTC
J: TRBJ1-2; V: TRBV29-1; D: .; size: .; CDR3: CSVSAGPGANYGYTF; DNA: TGCAGCGTTTCCGCGGGGCCCGGGGCTAACTATGGCTACACCTTC
J: TRBJ1-1; V: TRBV18; D: .; size: few; CDR3: CASSVGWNTEAFF; DNA: TGTGCCAGCTCCGTGGGATGGAACACTGAAGCTTTCTTT
J: TRBJ2-5; V: TRBV10-1; D: .; size: .; CDR3: CATPSPSEETQYF; DNA: TGCGCCACCCCGAGTCCTAGCGAAGAGACCCAGTACTTC
J: TRBJ1-1; V: TRBV5-1; D: .; size: .; CDR3: CASSRGQLNTEAFF; DNA: TGCGCCAGCAGCCGAGGACAGTTAAACACTGAAGCTTTCTTT
J: TRBJ1-2; V: TRBV29-1; D: .; size: .; CDR3: CSVEKGLGYGYTF; DNA: TGCAGCGTTGAAAAGGGGCTAGGGTATGGCTACACCTTC
J: TRBJ1-2; V: TRBV5-5; D: .; size: once; CDR3: CASSLVHGGYGYTF; DNA: TGTGCCAGCAGCTTGGTCCACGGGGGCTATGGCTACACCTTC
J: TRBJ1-2; V: TRBV6-2/TRBV6-3; D: .; size: .; CDR3: CASSSGRSGLIHYTF; DNA: TGTGCCAGCAGTTCGGGCCGGTCAGGGTTAATACACTACACCTTC
J: TRBJ1-5; V: TRBV18; D: TRBD1; size: .; CDR3: CASSSLGTGGNQPQHF; DNA: TGTGCCAGCTCCTCATTAGGGACAGGGGGCAATCAGCCCCAGCATTTT
J: TRBJ1-2; V: TRBV29-1; D: .; size: .; CDR3: CSVEDLGRNGYTF; DNA: TGCAGCGTTGAAGATCTTGGGAGAAATGGCTACACCTTC
J: TRBJ1-4; V: TRBV7-9; D: .; size: .; CDR3: CASSPGLINEKLFF; DNA: TGTGCCAGCAGCCCGGGACTCATTAATGAAAAACTGTTTTTT